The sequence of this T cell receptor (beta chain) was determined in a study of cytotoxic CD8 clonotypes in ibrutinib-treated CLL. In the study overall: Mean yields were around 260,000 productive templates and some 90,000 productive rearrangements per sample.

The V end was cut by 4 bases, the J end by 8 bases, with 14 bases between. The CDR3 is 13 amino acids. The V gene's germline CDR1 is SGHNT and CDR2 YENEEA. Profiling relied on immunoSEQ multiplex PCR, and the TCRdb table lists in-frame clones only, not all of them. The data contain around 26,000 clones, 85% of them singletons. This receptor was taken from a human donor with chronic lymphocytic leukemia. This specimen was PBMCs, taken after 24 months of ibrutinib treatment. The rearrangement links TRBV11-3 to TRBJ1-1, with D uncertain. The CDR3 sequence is CASSSLLSTEAFF. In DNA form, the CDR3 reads TGTGCCAGCAGCTCCCTGCTGTCAACCGAAGCTTTCTTT.